This T cell receptor beta chain was identified in a study of T-cell reconstitution after alpha-beta-depleted transplantation in children. Germline V gives CDR1 SGHVS, CDR2 FNYEAQ. This CDR3 comprises 12 residues. Between the trimmed V and J ends, which lost 6 bases and 5 bases, there was a span of 10 bases. A TCRbeta library incorporating unique molecular identifiers was prepared. TCRdb reprocessed the PCR reads with MiXCR, giving one entry per CDR3 protein. The sample records about 400,000 distinct CDR3 sequences, about a fifth being singletons. J is TRBJ2-5 and V is TRBV7-6; weak D call: TRBD2 (5 bases). The clonotype originates from a human donor who donated a stem cell graft to a child with acute myeloid leukemia. The source material was PBMCs from the stem cell graft donor, sampled from the stem cell graft. The CDR3, as DNA: TGTGCCAGCAGACCAACGGGGGAGACCCAGTACTTC. The encoded protein is CASRPTGETQYF.